The clone carrying this T cell receptor (beta chain) was observed many times. The data originate from a study of early T cells in non-severe SARS-CoV-2 infection. About the study: Investigators sequenced bulk RNA drawn from unsorted whole blood, and chains remained unpaired.

Unique molecular identifier tags were affixed to discrete cDNA molecules. TCRdb re-derived calls from the 5' RACE reads in MiXCR, one entry per CDR3 protein. In the table there are tens of thousands of distinct CDR3 sequences, more than 4% of which are singletons. This TCR came from an adult who was a healthcare worker with PCR-confirmed SARS-CoV-2 infection or an uninfected control (not recorded which). Sequenced input: whole blood.

DNA of the CDR3: TGTGCCAGCAGCTTAATGGGGCGGACCGAGCAGTACTTC. This codes for CASSLMGRTEQYF. V is TRBV7-3 and J is TRBJ2-7; D is perhaps TRBD1 (5 bases). V lost 1 base to trimming and J lost 6 bases, with 10 bases between them. The germline CDR1 and CDR2 sequences are SGHTA and FQGTGA. The CDR3 spans 13 residues.